This T cell receptor beta chain was recovered during a study of blood T cell repertoires in COVID-19. Study at large: Researchers got acute and convalescent COVID-19 samples from the United States, Italy and Spain. Sources were T cells, B-cell-depleted T cells, or PBMCs; the material itself was cDNA or gDNA.

The CDR3 extends over 14 amino acids. The V end was cut by 5 bases, the J end by 7 bases, with 17 bases between. Germline-derived CDR1 and CDR2 are MNHEY and SMNVEV (reference sequence). Under the authors' procedure: Estimation of nucleated cell counts was performed using reference gene primer amplification. The repertoire was sequenced with immunoSEQ multiplex PCR; TCRdb's copy has only in-frame clones and lacks some. That table gives V, J and clone size, and the DNA gave D and trimming. Of about 250,000 clones listed, about 89% were seen once; the top ten hold 0.75% to 0.9%. Sequenced sample: peripheral blood. This chain uses TRBV27 with TRBJ1-2, with D possibly TRBD1 on 5 matching bases. This receptor was taken from a man younger than 45 with acute or convalescent COVID-19. CDR3 in amino acids: CASSQTGGGRGYTF. Here the CDR3 DNA reads TGTGCCAGCAGTCAGACTGGGGGGGGTCGTGGCTACACCTTC.